Shown below are 23 T cell receptor beta chains from a single sample sequenced in a study of cytomegalovirus exposure and HLA in healthy donors. This table comes from immunoSEQ multiplex PCR, and its TCRdb copy is limited to in-frame clones, with some not included. This repertoire shows some 56,000 clones, approximately 93% found once; its top ten account for under 2%. The sample taken for sequencing was PBMCs. The receptors derive from a woman aged 18-35 years in good health and CMV-seropositive.

The rearrangement uses TRBV6-5 and TRBJ1-2; 9 nucleotides align to TRBD1. The ends lost 0 bases at V and 5 bases at J; junction bases unmatched: 7. Germline values: CDR1 MNHEY, CDR2 SVGAGI. The CDR3 has 16 residues. CDR3 region: CASSYSRDRDPYGYTF. The CDR3 DNA follows: TGTGCCAGCAGTTACTCGAGGGACAGGGACCCGTATGGCTACACCTTC.

The CDR3 sequence: CASSFPGGNDEQYF. The CDR3, as DNA: TGTGCCAGCAGTTTTCCCGGGGGGAACGACGAGCAGTACTTC. The chain is built from TRBV28 and TRBJ2-7; TRBD2 matches 7 bases. This CDR3 is 14 amino acids long. After removal of 3 bases from V and 5 bases from J, the junction contained 7 bases not matched to a gene. Germline CDR1 reads MDHEN; CDR2 reads SYDVKM.

This sequence joins TRBV9 and TRBJ2-3; tentative D call: TRBD1 (6 bases). Germline V CDR1 and CDR2: SGDLS, YYNGEE. Between the trimmed V and J ends, which lost 4 bases and 2 bases, there was a span of 14 bases. The CDR3 spans 15 residues. The CDR3 DNA is TGTGCCAGCAGCCCCCGTCGACAGGACACAGATACGCAGTATTTT. Its translation: CASSPRRQDTDTQYF.

The chain is built from TRBV4-1 and TRBJ2-2; D is perhaps TRBD2 (6 bases). V was pared by 4 bases and J by 1 base, with 10 bases between. The CDR3 runs 15 residues. Per the germline V gene, CDR1 is MGHRA and CDR2 is YSYEKL. CDR3 nucleotides: TGCGCCAGCAGCCGGGGGACTCAGAACACCGGGGAGCTGTTTTTT. Amino acid sequence: CASSRGTQNTGELFF.

This chain links TRBV6-1 with TRBJ2-7; 12 bases are a match to TRBD2. The CDR3 contains 14 residues. Germline trimming cut 6 bases from V and 1 base from J; bases unmatched to any gene: 1. CDR1 is MNHNS, CDR2 SASEGT, per germline. The CDR3 nucleotides are TGTGCCAGCAGCGGACTAGCGGGATCCTACGAGCAGTACTTC. Its translation: CASSGLAGSYEQYF.

The J gene is TRBJ2-1, the V gene TRBV6-5, with 11 bases lining up with TRBD2. V dropped 4 bases and J dropped 4; count of bases not matched to a gene: 3. The CDR3 runs 15 residues. Germline values: CDR1 MNHEY, CDR2 SVGAGI. CDR3 sequence: CASSSLAGGYNEQFF. The CDR3 DNA reads TGTGCCAGCAGTTCCCTAGCGGGGGGATACAATGAGCAGTTCTTC.

The gene calls are TRBV28 and TRBJ2-7; unclear D gene. The CDR3 is 11 amino acids. The V end was cut by 2 bases, the J end by 6 bases, with 5 bases between. CDR1 and CDR2 (germline): MDHEN, SYDVKM. The CDR3 coding sequence is TGTGCCAGCAGTTTAAATCTCGAGCAGTACTTC. Amino acid sequence: CASSLNLEQYF.

Note on this clone: The sample carries other DNA sequences with the same CDR3. The chain recombines TRBV7-2 with TRBJ2-3, with TRBD2 matching 9 bases. Germline values: CDR1 SGHTA, CDR2 FQGNSA. Trimming took 1 base from V and 1 from J; bases not matched to a gene: 3. This CDR3 has 16 residues. CDR3 DNA: TGTGCCAGCAGCTTAGGGGCTAGCGGGGGCACAGATACGCAGTATTTT. Translation gives CASSLGASGGTDTQYF.

The genes are TRBV28 and TRBJ1-1; TRBD1 aligns across 7 bases. CDR1 is MDHEN and CDR2 is SYDVKM in the germline V gene. The J segment lost 0 bases and the V segment lost 6 bases, leaving 13 bases of the junction unmatched. This CDR3 comprises 17 residues. The CDR3 DNA is TGTGCCAGCAGGGAACAGGGGAGAGGGGTTGTGAACACTGAAGCTTTCTTT. It codes for CASREQGRGVVNTEAFF.

This chain uses TRBV4-3 with TRBJ1-2; 9 positions match TRBD1. This CDR3 has 15 amino acids. Unmatched junction bases numbered 5, after V lost 3 bases and J lost 3 bases. The germline gives CDR1 LGHNA, CDR2 YSLEER. The CDR3 sequence: CASSQIDRGDYGYTF. The CDR3 DNA reads as TGCGCCAGCAGCCAGATTGACAGGGGGGACTATGGCTACACCTTC.

V gene TRBV19 combines with J gene TRBJ1-3; D perhaps matches TRBD1 (5 bases). Germline V gene data show CDR1 as LNHDA and CDR2 as SQIVND (reference sequence). This CDR3 comprises 13 residues. The V gene lost 6 bases and the J gene lost 3 bases, with 9 bases spanning the gap. The chain's CDR3 is CASSRTFGNTIYF. CDR3 in DNA: TGTGCCAGTAGCCGGACATTTGGAAACACCATATATTTT.

This clone was recorded once. The chain joins TRBV4-1 to TRBJ2-2, with 10 positions matching TRBD2. The CDR3 covers 15 residues. The J segment lost 7 bases and the V segment lost 4 bases, leaving 6 bases of the junction unmatched. CDR1 and CDR2 from the germline V gene are MGHRA and YSYEKL. CDR3 sequence (DNA): TGCGCCAGCAGCCCGTCACTAGCGGGGAACGGGGAGCTGTTTTTT. This gives the protein CASSPSLAGNGELFF.

The chain combines TRBV19 with TRBJ2-2; D gene unclear. Germline CDR1 LNHDA, CDR2 SQIVND (reference sequence). The CDR3 runs 16 residues. V was trimmed by 7 bases and J by 4 bases, leaving 19 bases between them. The CDR3 region is CASIRTGGLVTGELFF. DNA for the CDR3: TGTGCCAGTATTCGTACGGGTGGTCTTGTCACCGGGGAGCTGTTTTTT.

The rearrangement uses TRBV27 and TRBJ2-5; 12 positions agree with TRBD2. J lost 4 bases, V lost 10 bases, and 10 bases had no gene match. CDR3 size: 15 residues. Germline V gives CDR1 MNHEY, CDR2 SMNVEV (reference sequence). The DNA for the CDR3 is TGTGCCACCGGACTAGCGGGGTGGGTAAGAGAGACCCAGTACTTC. It translates to CATGLAGWVRETQYF.

The chain has TRBV19 and TRBJ1-5; no clear D gene. This CDR3 is 14 amino acids long. Trimming left V 6 bases short and J 0 bases short, with 9 bases between. In germline, CDR1 is LNHDA, CDR2 SQIVND (reference sequence). CDR3 in DNA: TGTGCCAGTAGGATCGCGGGTAGCAATCAGCCCCAGCATTTT. Residues: CASRIAGSNQPQHF.

J is TRBJ1-4 and V is TRBV20-1; D may be TRBD1 (6 bases). Germline V gene lookup returns CDR1 DFQATT and CDR2 SNEGSKA (reference sequence). Trimming took off 5 bases at V and 8 bases at J, with 9 bases between the two ends. The CDR3 runs 11 residues. This chain's CDR3 is CSASGQEKLFF. The CDR3 DNA sequence: TGCAGTGCTTCCGGACAGGAAAAACTGTTTTTT.

The rearrangement links TRBV4-3 to TRBJ1-2; no clear D. The CDR3 contains 15 residues. Trimming left V 1 base short and J 1 base short, with 10 bases between. From germline, CDR1 is LGHNA and CDR2 YSLEER. This chain's CDR3 is CASSQAAPNNYGYTF. DNA for the CDR3: TGCGCCAGCAGCCAAGCTGCACCTAATAACTATGGCTACACCTTC.

This chain connects TRBV7-9 to TRBJ2-4, with D possibly being TRBD2 (7 bases). The germline CDR1 and CDR2 sequences are SEHNR and FQNEAQ (reference sequence). The CDR3 extends over 15 amino acids. Trimming removed 1 base from V and 7 bases from J, with 14 bases in between. CDR3 nucleotides: TGTGCCAGCAGCTTAGGGGGGGGGCCCGGTAACATTCAGTACTTC. This gives the protein CASSLGGGPGNIQYF.

The chain uses TRBV5-1 and TRBJ2-1, with D perhaps matching TRBD1 (5 bases). Germline CDR1 SGHRS, CDR2 YFSETQ. The length of the CDR3 is 13 residues. Trimming removed 6 bases at V and 4 bases at J, with 11 bases between. The CDR3, as DNA: TGCGCCAGCACAAAAGACAGTTACAATGAGCAGTTCTTC. This codes for CASTKDSYNEQFF.

The gene calls are TRBV15 and TRBJ2-7; no reliable D call. V lost 0 bases and J 5 bases, leaving 5 bases between the germline ends. From germline, CDR1 is LNHNV and CDR2 YYDKDF (reference sequence). This CDR3 contains 12 residues. CDR3 protein: CATSRDEDEQYF. CDR3 in DNA: TGTGCCACCAGCAGAGATGAGGACGAGCAGTACTTC.

This chain connects TRBV6-1 to TRBJ1-2; no clear D. The germline gives CDR1 MNHNS, CDR2 SASEGT. The germline V and J ends were trimmed by 2 bases and 8 bases, with 9 bases remaining between them. The CDR3 has 12 residues. CDR3 loop: CASSENVGGYTF. The CDR3 DNA sequence: TGTGCCAGCAGTGAAAATGTCGGGGGCTACACCTTC.

The rearrangement uses TRBV27 and TRBJ2-2; 10 nucleotides line up with TRBD2. Germline CDR1 and CDR2: MNHEY and SMNVEV (reference sequence). V lost 3 bases to trimming and J lost 6 bases; unmatched junction nucleotides: 10. The CDR3 runs 17 residues. CDR3 sequence: CASSFRKLAGFAGELFF. The CDR3 DNA follows: TGTGCCAGCAGTTTCAGAAAACTAGCGGGGTTTGCCGGGGAGCTGTTTTTT.

This clone was seen a single time. CDR3 sequence (DNA): TGTGCCAGTAGTGTCCAGGCCAGGAACACTGAAGCTTTCTTT. Translated: CASSVQARNTEAFF. V gene TRBV19 combines with J gene TRBJ1-1, with no clear D. The V end lost 5 bases, the J end lost 1 base, and 11 bases lay between the germline ends. Germline V lookup: CDR1 LNHDA, CDR2 SQIVND (reference sequence). The CDR3 runs 14 residues.